The clone carrying this T cell receptor (beta chain) was observed many times. This sample is drawn from a study of blood T cells in healthy people across ages. Primers used in a second PCR of about 6 to 11 cycles were a sample-barcoded 5' primer and a J-beta primer mix. From the 5' RACE reads, TCRdb called clonotypes with MiXCR, one entry per CDR3 protein. The sample gives approximately 810,000 distinct CDR3 sequences, 29% of which show up once; roughly 17% is in the top ten. Per germline, CDR1 SGHAT and CDR2 FQNNGV. V lost 3 bases to trimming and J lost 6 bases, with 22 bases between them. The CDR3 is 17 amino acids. Each donor was a healthy Caucasian individual from Russia, aged roughly 6 to 95.

The chain links TRBV11-2 to TRBJ2-3, with D perhaps matching TRBD2 (7 bases). The sample consisted of blood. The sequence was obtained from a woman of 80 years or more in good health. CDR3 DNA: TGTGCCAGCAGCTTCGGCGGGGGCCCGGCAAGGGCGGATACGCAGTATTTT. Translating it yields CASSFGGGPARADTQYF.